This T cell receptor (beta chain) was identified during a study of T cells in tuberculosis. Overall study results and limits: GEM motif frequencies gave 60% to 70% accuracy; the GMM repertoire gave roughly 90%.

Worth noting for this clone: The antigen is undetermined.

Clones were sequenced by immunoSEQ multiplex PCR, and TCRdb holds only the in-frame ones, with some missing. The sample comprises 40,000 to 45,000 clones, nearly 95% of which are singletons, and roughly 6.9% rests with the top ten. CDR3 size: 16 residues. Trimming at V came to 4 bases and at J to 9 bases, leaving 13 bases not matched to a gene. CDR1 is SGHKS and CDR2 is YYEKEE in the germline V gene (reference sequence). The J gene is TRBJ1-6, the V gene TRBV5-5; TRBD1 matches 7 bases. This TCR derives from a donor aged 10 to 29 with latent tuberculosis or without tuberculosis infection. The specimen sequenced was PBMCs. CDR3 DNA: TGTGCCAGCAGCCCCGACAGGGAGGTAATGATTTCACCCCTCCACTTT. Translation: CASSPDREVMISPLHF.